This T cell receptor beta chain derives from a study of blood T cell repertoires in COVID-19 (dated by TCRdb to 2020 to 2022). Regarding the complete study: The collaborator samples originated in the United States, Italy and Spain and spanned the acute and convalescent phases of COVID-19. The material from the prospective study consisted of cDNA or gDNA derived from T cells, B-cell-depleted T cells, or PBMCs. The dataset comprised deeply sampled blood TCRbeta repertoires from subjects exposed to, actively infected with, or recovered from COVID-19. The repertoires were released in a freely available public database meant as a resource for research on the immune response to SARS-CoV-2. Samples came from the ongoing ImmuneRACE study (first 160 participants) plus 1,254 subjects from 6 global collaborators. Sample metadata almost always included a de-identified subject ID, COVID-19 status, age in years and sex. Where HLA class I and class II types were available, the types were taken from metadata supplied by the sample provider, not from assay-based typing. Study-wide conclusions, independent of this receptor: Clinical and demographic metadata were provided uncurated, with the amount varying by source and participant.

TCRbeta CDR3 regions were amplified from genomic DNA using the immunoSEQ Assay, a bias-controlled multiplex PCR. As for how the authors treated the data: Nucleated cell counts per sample were estimated from amplification of reference gene primers within the assay. To quantify the absolute abundance of each unique TCRbeta CDR3 rearrangement, sequence reads were collapsed and filtered. Productive Simpson clonality was computed per sample as the square root of Simpson's diversity index over productive rearrangements. Entries here come from immuneACCESS through TCRdb and include only in-frame sequences with V and J called. Some clones fail to appear in such tables; in the studies checked, an unresolved V gene covers under half of the shortfall, and the cause of the remainder is unknown. V, J and clone size were drawn from that table, and D and trimming were deduced from the DNA. The sample table contains 140,000 or so clones; only one count was recorded for approximately 84% of them. The top ten hold approximately 3% of the sample.

Participants in the prospective study were aged about 18 to 95 years, lived in 24 United States geographic areas, and enrolled through a virtual design. To assign participants to cohorts, the prospective study relied on clinical history that participants themselves reported in a screening survey and a study questionnaire. Each participant in the prospective study had whole blood, serum and a nasopharyngeal or oropharyngeal swab collected by mobile phlebotomists. Participants in the prospective study had the option to provide additional blood draws and questionnaires over a roughly two-month period. Before DNA extraction, prospective study blood samples were shipped either frozen or at room temperature. Note on this clone: Its antigen is still unknown. Base qualities are missing; no much larger clone stands one base away.

Between the V and J ends, shortened by 1 base and 6 bases respectively, the junction contains 6 bases. From its cysteine to its phenylalanine, the CDR3 spans 12 amino acids. CDR3 DNA only is kept here, 36 bases in frame from base 1. Via the germline V gene, CDR1 is SGHTA and CDR2 FQGNSA. The V and J segments used are TRBV7-2 and TRBJ1-2, and possibly TRBD1, on 5 matching bases. This receptor was identified in a woman aged 45 to 65 with acute COVID-19. The sequencing sample was made of PBMCs or T cells enriched from blood (not recorded which). CDR3 region: CASSLGRDGYTF. The sequenced DNA: TGTGCCAGCAGCTTAGGCAGGGATGGCTACACCTTC.